This T cell receptor (beta chain) was sequenced during a study of CXCR3-negative and CXCR3-positive naive CD8 T cells. Those CD8+ T cells considered naive were CD45RO-CCR7+CD27+CD95-. The libraries of TRB cDNA were constructed through 5' RACE using UMI labels. TCRdb re-called the 5' RACE reads and shows each CDR3 protein once, DNA omitted. The sample includes about 130,000 distinct CDR3 sequences. Overall study findings and caveats: The naive subsets expressed comparable surface CD5, and the authors inferred TCR strength from TRB CDR3 properties. Naive cells with CXCR3 showed TRB CDR3s that were more hydrophobic than those in CXCR3-negative naive cells.

In the case of this clonotype: No antigen is known for it.

This receptor was identified in a human donor in good health. Some clones in this sample may be carry-over from other donors' samples. The sequencing input was naive CXCR3- CD8+ T cells from blood. As to subset: CD45RO-CCR7+CD27+CD95- naive CD8+ T cells lacking CXCR3 (TNR3-).

CDR3 loop: CSVAGWSGELFF. The rearrangement joins TRBV29-1 to TRBJ2-2; TCRdb gives TRBD1 as the D gene, but with no DNA this cannot be confirmed. This CDR3 comprises 12 residues. Germline V gene lookup returns CDR1 SQVTM and CDR2 ANQGSEA.